Many counts were recorded for the clone carrying this T cell receptor beta chain. The target antigen is unknown. As it was prepared, the TCRbeta library received unique molecular identifiers. TCRdb re-called the PCR reads with MiXCR, one entry per CDR3 protein. The table lists 85,000 to 120,000 distinct CDR3 sequences, 6% of them singletons. The data stem from a study of T-cell reconstitution after alpha-beta-depleted transplantation in children. Study-level results: The main origin of T-cell counts and diversity one year after transplant was newly produced T cells. The origin of alpha-beta T cells about two months after transplant was reportedly several hundred expanded graft clones. Surviving thymic progenitors and recipient T cells were the source of high TCRbeta diversity at day 60 in some patients.

V was pared by 3 bases and J by 1 base, with 6 bases between. The CDR3 runs to 13 residues. Germline lookup yields CDR1 SQVTM and CDR2 ANQGSEA. The J gene is TRBJ2-2, the V gene TRBV29-1; D might be TRBD1 (6 bases). This clonotype originated in a female patient aged 2-9 years who had a stem cell transplant for Fanconi anemia, so the T cells may come from the graft donor. The input for sequencing was PBMCs, mostly from graft donor cells, taken 60 days after TCRalphabeta/CD19-depleted stem cell transplant. The CDR3 sequence is CSVDRGNTGELFF. The CDR3 coding sequence is TGCAGCGTTGACAGGGGGAACACCGGGGAGCTGTTTTTT.